This TCR beta chain appears in the sequencing data of a study of blood T cell repertoires in COVID-19. About the research overall: Both acute and convalescent COVID-19 samples were obtained from the United States, Italy and Spain. From T cells, B-cell-depleted T cells, or PBMCs came the material, which was cDNA or gDNA.

Here immunoSEQ multiplex PCR was the method, and the copy in TCRdb shows in-frame clones only, minus some. This repertoire shows 65,000 to 70,000 clones, around 83% found once; its top ten account for 3.5% to 4.5%. The CDR3 runs 14 residues. Trimming pared 4 bases from V and 7 bases from J, leaving 15 bases between. Germline CDR1 SGDLS, CDR2 YYNGEE. The TCR originated in a man aged 50-60 years with acute or convalescent COVID-19. V gene TRBV9 combines with J gene TRBJ2-1; perhaps TRBD2 as D (6 bases). Input material: peripheral blood. CDR3 coding DNA: TGTGCCAGCAGCCTTAGTGGAGGGGTGAATGAGCAGTTCTTC. Translated: CASSLSGGVNEQFF.